These 16 T cell receptor beta chains originate from one sample sequenced in a study of type 1 regulatory T cells. TCRdb re-called the reads through MiXCR, storing one row per CDR3 protein. The table has about 62,000 distinct CDR3 sequences, 55% to 65% seen once. The antigens these receptors bind are not known. The specimen sequenced was cultured non-Tr1 T cells, either the whole culture or a sorted T cell fraction (not recorded which). The receptors derive from a human donor in good health.

The rearrangement uses TRBV20-1 and TRBJ2-1; D may match TRBD1 or TRBD2 (5 bases each). The CDR3 has 12 amino acids. Trimming took off 4 bases at V and 13 bases at J, with 17 bases between the two ends. The germline CDR1 and CDR2 sequences are DFQATT and SNEGSKA (reference sequence). The CDR3 nucleotides read TGCAGTGCTACGCTAACCGGGACGAAACAGTTCTTC. This translates into CSATLTGTKQFF.

This clonotype was seen a single time. The rearrangement uses TRBV7-9 and TRBJ1-2; D is unresolved. The V and J ends lost 5 bases and 4 bases respectively, with 17 bases between them. Per germline, CDR1 SEHNR and CDR2 FQNEAQ (reference sequence). This CDR3 spans 15 amino acids. CDR3 region: CASSPSGRAAYGYTF. As DNA, the CDR3 is TGTGCCAGCAGCCCTTCCGGGAGGGCTGCCTATGGCTACACCTTC.

The rearrangement links TRBV20-1 to TRBJ2-1; 10 bases map to TRBD1. Germline trimming cut 5 bases from V and 6 bases from J; bases unmatched to any gene: 13. The CDR3 is made up of 16 amino acids. The germline V gene has CDR1 DFQATT and CDR2 SNEGSKA (reference sequence). CDR3 sequence reads: CSAGNREGQGFNEQFF. The CDR3 nucleotides read TGCAGTGCTGGTAATCGTGAGGGACAGGGGTTCAATGAGCAGTTCTTC.

The chain is built from TRBV12-3 or TRBV12-4 and TRBJ1-1; D call uncertain. V was shortened by 7 bases and J by 4 bases, with 19 bases between the two germline ends. This CDR3 contains 15 residues. The CDR3 nucleotides are TGTGCCAGCATCCCTCGAGGCGCCATGAGCACTGAAGCTTTCTTT. This sequence encodes CASIPRGAMSTEAFF.

This clonotype was seen a single time. The V gene is TRBV10-3, the J gene TRBJ2-3, with TRBD2 as a possible D gene (6 bases). The ends were cut back, 5 bases at V and 0 bases at J, with 12 bases in the middle. CDR1 and CDR2 from the germline V gene are ENHRY and SYGVKD. CDR3 length equals 15 residues. The DNA of the CDR3 is TGTGCCATCAGTTTAGCGGAACCTAGCACAGATACGCAGTATTTT. It is translated as CAISLAEPSTDTQYF.

This clonotype was counted a single time. The chain couples TRBV5-6 to TRBJ1-2; TRBD1 agrees at 8 bases. Germline V gene sequence: CDR1 SGHDT, CDR2 YYEEEE. The ends lost 4 bases at V and 8 bases at J; junction bases unmatched: 10. The CDR3 sequence is 14 residues long. CDR3 sequence: CASSPKDRVYGYTF. CDR3 in DNA: TGTGCCAGCAGCCCAAAGGACAGGGTATACGGCTACACCTTC.

V and J are TRBV7-3 and TRBJ2-5; the match to TRBD2 covers 8 bases. Per germline, CDR1 SGHTA and CDR2 FQGTGA. J was trimmed by 2 bases and V by 5 bases; bases with no gene match: 7. The CDR3 extends over 15 amino acids. The CDR3 loop reads CASSRLAGRQETQYF. The CDR3 DNA reads as TGTGCCAGCAGCCGTCTAGCGGGTAGGCAAGAGACCCAGTACTTC.

This chain joins TRBV4-1 and TRBJ2-3; the match to TRBD1 covers 10 bases. J gave up 5 bases and V 2 bases, and 10 bases lay outside the gene matches. This CDR3 region has 17 residues. Germline V CDR1 and CDR2: MGHRA, YSYEKL. The CDR3 DNA follows: TGCGCCAGCAGCCAACTCGCGACAGGGGGCGTGATAGATACGCAGTATTTT. Protein product: CASSQLATGGVIDTQYF.

In this sample, this clonotype is medium-sized. The V gene is TRBV6-2 or TRBV6-3, the J gene TRBJ2-5; D not resolved. With 2 bases removed from V and 2 bases from J, the gap between germline ends came to 15 bases. This CDR3 region has 16 residues. The V gene's germline CDR1 is MNHEY and CDR2 SVGEGT. The CDR3, as DNA: TGTGCCAGCAGTTACGCTGTTTGGCGAACGCAAGAGACCCAGTACTTC. Translation: CASSYAVWRTQETQYF.

This clonotype was observed a handful of times. The chain recombines TRBV4-3 with TRBJ1-5; D gene uncertain. Germline V gives CDR1 LGHNA, CDR2 YSLEER. Between the trimmed V and J ends, which lost 0 bases and 7 bases, there was a span of 13 bases. This CDR3 is 15 amino acids long. CDR3 amino acids: CASSQDGRLEQPQHF. In nucleotides, the CDR3 is TGCGCCAGCAGCCAAGACGGCAGGCTAGAGCAGCCCCAGCATTTT.

The chain carries TRBV20-1 and TRBJ1-5; TRBD1 agrees at 9 bases. The germline CDR1 and CDR2 sequences are DFQATT and SNEGSKA (reference sequence). The CDR3 runs to 15 residues. V dropped 6 bases and J dropped 4; count of bases not matched to a gene: 10. The CDR3: CSAQIGTGNNQPQHF. Here the CDR3 DNA reads TGCAGTGCCCAAATAGGGACAGGGAATAATCAGCCCCAGCATTTT.

This clonotype has just a few counts. The CDR3 here is CASSPITGGGTGELFF. In DNA form, the CDR3 reads TGTGCCAGCTCCCCCATTACGGGGGGCGGGACCGGGGAGCTGTTTTTT. The chain uses TRBV4-2 and TRBJ2-2, with D perhaps matching TRBD2 (7 bases). CDR3 size: 16 residues. Trimming stripped 8 bases from V and 5 bases from J, with 21 bases between. CDR1 and CDR2 from the germline V gene are LGHNA and YNFKEQ.

V is TRBV15 and J is TRBJ1-1; tentative D call: TRBD1 (6 bases). The length of the CDR3 is 14 residues. The ends were cut back, 0 bases at V and 4 bases at J, with 9 bases in the middle. CDR1 LNHNV and CDR2 YYDKDF come from the germline V gene (reference sequence). The CDR3 sequence: CATSREGGITEAFF. In DNA, the CDR3 is TGTGCCACCAGCAGAGAAGGGGGAATCACTGAAGCTTTCTTT.

The V and J genes are TRBV20-1 and TRBJ1-5; unclear D gene. CDR1 is DFQATT, CDR2 SNEGSKA, per germline (reference sequence). V shed 2 bases and J shed 0 bases, with 11 bases lying between them. The CDR3 is made up of 15 amino acids. The CDR3 is CSARFGSYSNQPQHF. In DNA form, the CDR3 reads TGCAGTGCTAGATTTGGCAGCTATAGCAATCAGCCCCAGCATTTT.

The rearrangement uses TRBV11-2 and TRBJ2-2, with TRBD1 matching over 9 bases. This CDR3 spans 16 amino acids. Per the germline V gene, CDR1 is SGHAT and CDR2 is FQNNGV. V shed 5 bases and J 2 bases; nucleotides not matched to a gene: 6. CDR3 protein: CASSAGQGSNTGELFF. DNA for the CDR3: TGTGCCAGCAGCGCCGGACAGGGGTCAAACACCGGGGAGCTGTTTTTT.

This chain links TRBV27 with TRBJ2-1; D may be TRBD2 (5 bases). Germline values: CDR1 MNHEY, CDR2 SMNVEV (reference sequence). Deletions cut 0 bases from V and 6 bases from J, with 18 bases between. The length of the CDR3 is 17 residues. The CDR3 loop is CASSLSIPLSSTNEQFF. The CDR3 DNA is TGTGCCAGCAGTTTATCGATCCCGCTCTCTAGCACCAATGAGCAGTTCTTC.